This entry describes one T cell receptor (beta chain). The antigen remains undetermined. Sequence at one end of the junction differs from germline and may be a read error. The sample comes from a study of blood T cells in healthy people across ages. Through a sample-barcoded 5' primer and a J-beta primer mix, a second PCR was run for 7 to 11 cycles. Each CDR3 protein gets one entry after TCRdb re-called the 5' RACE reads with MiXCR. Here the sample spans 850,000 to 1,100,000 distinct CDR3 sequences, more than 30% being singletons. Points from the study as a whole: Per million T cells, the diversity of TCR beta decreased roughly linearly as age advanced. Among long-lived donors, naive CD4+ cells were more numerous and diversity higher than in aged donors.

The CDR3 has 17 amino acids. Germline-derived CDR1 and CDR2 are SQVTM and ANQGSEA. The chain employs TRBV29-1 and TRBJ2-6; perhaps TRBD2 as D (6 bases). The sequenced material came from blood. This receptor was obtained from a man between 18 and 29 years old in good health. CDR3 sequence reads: CSVATGGVSSGANVLTF. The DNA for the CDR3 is TGTAGCGTGGCAACCGGGGGAGTGAGCTCTGGGGCCAACGTCCTGACTTTC.